The clone carrying this T cell receptor beta chain appeared many times. The antigen is unknown. This specimen comes from a study of breast tumors, draining lymph nodes, adjacent tissues. Whole-study findings and limits: Tumor repertoires ranked between lymph nodes and nontumor tissue in diversity, with V and J gene preferences.

The lymph nodes were axillary draining lymph nodes from breast cancer patients. Trimming took off 3 bases at V and 4 bases at J, with 13 bases between the two ends. The CDR3 sequence is 14 residues long. One entry per CDR3 protein, called by TCRdb with MiXCR from the multiplex PCR reads. Seen here are some 140,000 distinct CDR3 sequences, roughly 20% observed once, and the top ten hold around 2.2%. The TCR sequence derives from a female donor with breast cancer. Some clones in this sample may be carry-over from other donors' samples. V gene TRBV12-3 or TRBV12-4 combines with J gene TRBJ2-7; D possibly matches TRBD1 or TRBD2 (5 bases each). What was sequenced was axillary lymph node tissue. In DNA form, the CDR3 reads TGTGCCAGCAGTTTTGGAACAGGCGGGTACGAGCAGTACTTC. As protein: CASSFGTGGYEQYF.